The 30 T cell receptor beta chains reported below all come from one sample, sequenced in a study of cytomegalovirus exposure and HLA in healthy donors. Amplification used 60 Vbeta primers and 13 Jbeta primers. TCRdb's copy holds only in-frame clones and misses some; the assay was immunoSEQ multiplex PCR. The data show 95,000 to 150,000 clones, about 70% seen once. The sequenced sample was PBMCs. The source of these receptors is a woman in her thirties or forties in good health and CMV-seronegative.

The CDR3 sequence is CASSFGHRVGNGYTF. CDR3 in DNA: TGTGCCAGCAGCTTCGGGCACAGGGTAGGGAATGGCTACACCTTC. The J gene is TRBJ1-2, the V gene TRBV7-2, with D perhaps matching TRBD1 (6 bases). Trimming stripped 3 bases from V and 6 bases from J, with 17 bases between. Germline V gene sequence: CDR1 SGHTA, CDR2 FQGNSA. This CDR3 region has 15 residues.

This chain links TRBV28 with TRBJ2-7; D is unclear. This CDR3 contains 15 residues. Germline loops: CDR1 MDHEN, CDR2 SYDVKM. Trimming left V 3 bases short and J 3 bases short, with 15 bases between. The CDR3 region is CASSFSRMINYEQYF. The CDR3 coding sequence is TGTGCCAGCAGTTTCTCCAGAATGATAAACTACGAGCAGTACTTC.

For this clone: At one of its ends the junction is not consistent with the germline gene, which may arise from a read error. The chain joins TRBV11-3 to TRBJ2-3; D may be TRBD2 (6 bases). Germline V gene data show CDR1 as SGHNT and CDR2 as YENEEA. The CDR3 is 9 residues long. The CDR3 DNA reads TGTGCCAGCAGCTTCCGCGGGATTTTT. Protein: CASSFRGIF.

The rearrangement links TRBV19 to TRBJ2-2, with 13 bases fitting TRBD2. This CDR3 region has 15 residues. CDR1 and CDR2 (germline): LNHDA, SQIVND (reference sequence). Trimming cost V 7 bases and J 6 bases; bases outside gene matches: 5. The CDR3 sequence: CASTWTSGGAGELFF. CDR3 DNA: TGTGCCAGTACCTGGACTAGCGGGGGTGCCGGGGAGCTGTTTTTT. The variable domain in full, with the rest retrieved from reference TRBV19 and TRBJ2-2, is DGGITQSPKYLFRKEGQNVTLSCEQNLNHDAMYWYRQDPGQGLRLIYYSQIVNDFQKGDIAEGYSVSREKKESFPLTVTSAQKNPTAFYLCASTWTSGGAGELFFGEGSRLTVL.

V and J are TRBV7-9 and TRBJ1-4; 9 bases line up with TRBD1. The J segment lost 8 bases and the V segment lost 5 bases, leaving 9 bases of the junction unmatched. From germline, CDR1 is SEHNR and CDR2 FQNEAQ (reference sequence). There are 15 residues in the CDR3. CDR3 loop: CASSARTGVAEKLFF. The CDR3 DNA reads TGTGCCAGCAGCGCTCGGACAGGGGTGGCAGAAAAACTGTTTTTT.

This clone has a handful of counts. V and J are TRBV7-9 and TRBJ1-1; the match to TRBD1 covers 7 bases. The V and J ends lost 5 bases and 0 bases, in that order; junction bases with no gene match: 15. CDR1 is SEHNR, CDR2 FQNEAQ, per germline (reference sequence). The CDR3 length is 18 residues. This CDR3 is CASSPLSGDSLMNTEAFF. The CDR3 DNA sequence: TGTGCCAGCAGCCCCCTTTCGGGGGACAGCTTAATGAACACTGAAGCTTTCTTT.

The chain carries TRBV28 and TRBJ2-1, with a possible D match to TRBD2 (7 bases). The CDR3 is 15 amino acids. The germline gives CDR1 MDHEN, CDR2 SYDVKM. V dropped 2 bases and J dropped 9 bases, with 17 bases sitting between them. The CDR3, as DNA: TGTGCCAGCAGTTTAGGGCTAGCGAGGGGGGGTGAGCAGTTCTTC. This sequence encodes CASSLGLARGGEQFF.

This clone was seen a handful of times. This chain uses TRBV6-1 with TRBJ2-7; 9 positions agree with TRBD2. V shed 1 base and J 4 bases; nucleotides not matched to a gene: 8. Germline V lookup: CDR1 MNHNS, CDR2 SASEGT. The CDR3 extends over 16 amino acids. The CDR3 loop reads CASSEGTSVAYYEQYF. CDR3 DNA sequence: TGTGCCAGCAGTGAAGGGACTAGCGTCGCATATTACGAGCAGTACTTC.

This clone has more than one count but fewer than ten. The V call is TRBV19, the J call TRBJ2-2; D is possibly TRBD2 (7 bases). Trimming took off 7 bases at V and 2 bases at J, with 11 bases between the two ends. The germline gives CDR1 LNHDA, CDR2 SQIVND (reference sequence). This CDR3 has 14 residues. The CDR3 coding sequence is TGTGCCAGTAAAGGGGGGGCCAACACCGGGGAGCTGTTTTTT. This translates into CASKGGANTGELFF. Based on the CDR3 plus reference TRBV19 and TRBJ2-2, the full variable domain is DGGITQSPKYLFRKEGQNVTLSCEQNLNHDAMYWYRQDPGQGLRLIYYSQIVNDFQKGDIAEGYSVSREKKESFPLTVTSAQKNPTAFYLCASKGGANTGELFFGEGSRLTVL.

This clone was seen more than once but under ten times. The DNA of the CDR3 is TGTGCCAGCAGCTTATTCTTAGGAGGCACTGAAGCTTTCTTT. Residues: CASSLFLGGTEAFF. The chain combines TRBV7-2 with TRBJ1-1; D gene unclear. This CDR3 contains 14 residues. The germline gives CDR1 SGHTA, CDR2 FQGNSA. V was pared by 2 bases and J by 4 bases, with 11 bases between.

This chain uses TRBV19 with TRBJ1-5, with TRBD1 matching over 8 bases. The CDR3 spans 15 residues. Germline CDR1 and CDR2: LNHDA and SQIVND (reference sequence). The trim removed 7 bases at V and 0 bases at J, leaving 5 bases unmatched. CDR3 in amino acids: CASNGQGYSNQPQHF. DNA for the CDR3: TGTGCCAGTAACGGACAGGGTTATAGCAATCAGCCCCAGCATTTT.

This clone was detected a few times. The chain carries TRBV27 and TRBJ2-2, with D maybe TRBD2 (7 bases). The CDR3 totals 15 residues. V was trimmed by 10 bases and J by 5 bases, leaving 20 bases between them. CDR1 and CDR2 (germline): MNHEY, SMNVEV (reference sequence). The CDR3 bases are TGTGCCACGGGGGGCGCGGGGAGGGGAACCGGGGAGCTGTTTTTT. It yields the protein CATGGAGRGTGELFF.

The rearrangement uses TRBV5-1 and TRBJ2-1; 7 bases line up with TRBD2. This CDR3 is 16 amino acids long. Germline V gives CDR1 SGHRS, CDR2 YFSETQ. J was trimmed by 8 bases and V by 1 base; bases with no gene match: 12. For the CDR3, the DNA is TGCGCCAGCAGCTTGCAACCTGGCGGGAGTGGCGATGAGCAGTTCTTC. Amino acid sequence: CASSLQPGGSGDEQFF.

This clone has just a few counts. The gene calls are TRBV9 and TRBJ2-7; 7 nucleotides align to TRBD2. From germline, CDR1 is SGDLS and CDR2 YYNGEE. The CDR3 extends over 15 amino acids. With V trimmed by 0 bases and J by 7 bases, 10 bases remained unmatched. This chain's CDR3 is CASSVVKRGSREQYF. As DNA, the CDR3 is TGTGCCAGCAGCGTAGTCAAGCGGGGATCGAGGGAGCAGTACTTC.

The chain combines TRBV19 with TRBJ1-1; the D is unclear. Germline V lookup: CDR1 LNHDA, CDR2 SQIVND (reference sequence). This CDR3 is 14 amino acids long. Trimming took 5 bases from V and 0 from J, leaving 10 bases between them. The CDR3 loop is CASSGRRMNTEAFF. In DNA, the CDR3 is TGTGCCAGTAGTGGCAGGAGGATGAACACTGAAGCTTTCTTT. The full variable domain, its missing parts supplied by reference TRBV19 and TRBJ1-1, is DGGITQSPKYLFRKEGQNVTLSCEQNLNHDAMYWYRQDPGQGLRLIYYSQIVNDFQKGDIAEGYSVSREKKESFPLTVTSAQKNPTAFYLCASSGRRMNTEAFFGQGTRLTVV.

The chain combines TRBV5-6 with TRBJ2-2; a possible D gene is TRBD2 (6 bases). The ends were cut back, 2 bases at V and 2 bases at J, with 13 bases in the middle. Germline lookup yields CDR1 SGHDT and CDR2 YYEEEE. This CDR3 spans 16 amino acids. CDR3: CASSFRDSGNTGELFF. CDR3 DNA sequence: TGTGCCAGCAGCTTCCGGGACTCTGGAAACACCGGGGAGCTGTTTTTT.

The genes are TRBV19 and TRBJ2-2; maybe TRBD2 (6 bases). The CDR3 sequence is 14 residues long. Germline loops: CDR1 LNHDA, CDR2 SQIVND (reference sequence). The V end lost 6 bases, the J end lost 7 bases, and 15 bases lay between the germline ends. The CDR3 loop is CASRASSGVGELFF. CDR3 bases: TGTGCCAGTAGAGCCAGTTCGGGGGTCGGGGAGCTGTTTTTT.

The genes are TRBV7-6 and TRBJ2-7; weak D call: TRBD1 (5 bases). Germline CDR1 is SGHVS and CDR2 is FNYEAQ. Between the trimmed V and J ends, which lost 5 bases and 4 bases, there was a span of 9 bases. CDR3 size: 12 residues. In nucleotides, the CDR3 is TGTGCCAGCAGCCTCCAGGGTTACGAGCAGTACTTC. This gives the protein CASSLQGYEQYF.

The chain uses TRBV28 and TRBJ2-1; 8 bases match TRBD2. The CDR3 consists of 16 residues. Unmatched junction bases numbered 11, after V lost 6 bases and J lost 4 bases. CDR1 MDHEN and CDR2 SYDVKM come from the germline V gene. CDR3: CASRFITGGGYNEQFF. The CDR3 region has the DNA TGTGCCAGCAGATTTATTACGGGAGGGGGGTACAATGAGCAGTTCTTC.

This clone came up a few times. CDR3 in amino acids: CASSEDRVYGYTF. The CDR3 DNA is TGTGCCAGCAGCGAGGACAGGGTCTATGGCTACACCTTC. V gene TRBV2 combines with J gene TRBJ1-2; 8 positions match TRBD1. With V trimmed by 6 bases and J by 4 bases, 4 bases remained unmatched. Germline CDR1 SNHLY, CDR2 FYNNEI. There are 13 residues in the CDR3.

This chain joins TRBV4-3 and TRBJ2-3, with TRBD1 as a possible D gene (6 bases). Germline CDR1 reads LGHNA; CDR2 reads YSLEER. Trimming removed 5 bases from V and 0 bases from J, with 21 bases in between. The CDR3 has 18 amino acids. CDR3 nucleotide sequence: TGCGCCAGCAGCGACAATACTTGGGACACCTCTAGCACAGATACGCAGTATTTT. This translates into CASSDNTWDTSSTDTQYF.

This rearrangement joins TRBV5-1 to TRBJ2-1; D not certain. V dropped 3 bases and J dropped 4 bases, with 8 bases sitting between them. Looked up from germline, CDR1 is SGHRS and CDR2 is YFSETQ. The CDR3 extends over 13 amino acids. The CDR3 DNA reads as TGCGCCAGCAGCTATGACACTTACAATGAGCAGTTCTTC. This gives the protein CASSYDTYNEQFF. The full variable domain, rest sourced from reference TRBV5-1 and TRBJ2-1, is KAGVTQTPRYLIKTRGQQVTLSCSPISGHRSVSWYQQTPGQGLQFLFEYFSETQRNKGNFPGRFSGRQFSNSRSEMNVSTLELGDSALYLCASSYDTYNEQFFGPGTRLTVL.

J is TRBJ1-1 and V is TRBV6-6; 9 bases align to TRBD1. Per the germline V gene, CDR1 is MNHNY and CDR2 is SVGAGI (reference sequence). This CDR3 has 15 amino acids. V dropped 5 bases and J dropped 4; count of bases not matched to a gene: 8. The chain's CDR3 is CASSPIQGASTEAFF. The DNA for the CDR3 is TGTGCCAGCAGTCCTATACAGGGGGCGAGCACTGAAGCTTTCTTT.

The gene calls are TRBV6-6 and TRBJ2-1; TRBD2 aligns across 12 bases. CDR3 size: 16 residues. V shed 5 bases, J shed 8 bases, and the junction held 10 bases outside the gene matches. Germline CDR1 is MNHNY and CDR2 is SVGAGI (reference sequence). The CDR3 DNA is TGTGCCAGCAGTAACCCGAGGACTAGCGGGAAGGATGAGCAGTTCTTC. Encoded protein: CASSNPRTSGKDEQFF.

As to this clone: Its ends do not fully match the called genes, so a read error is possible. The V and J genes are TRBV6-4 and TRBJ2-3, with 9 bases matching TRBD2. Per the germline V gene, CDR1 is MRHNA and CDR2 is SNTAGT. CDR3 length: 16 amino acids. CDR3 loop: CAGSDSAGGSTDTQYF. CDR3 coding DNA: TGTGCCGGCAGTGACTCAGCGGGGGGCAGCACAGATACGCAGTATTTT.

J is TRBJ2-3 and V is TRBV5-4; 14 bases agree with TRBD2. V lost 4 bases to trimming and J lost 7 bases; unmatched junction nucleotides: 8. The germline V gene has CDR1 SGHNT and CDR2 YYREEE (reference sequence). The CDR3 totals 16 residues. The CDR3, as DNA: TGTGCCAGCAGCCGGGGGACTAGCGGGAGTTTGCATACGCAGTATTTT. Protein: CASSRGTSGSLHTQYF.

The chain is built from TRBV5-1 and TRBJ1-2, with 8 bases identical to TRBD1. Per germline, CDR1 SGHRS and CDR2 YFSETQ. CDR3 length: 12 residues. With V trimmed by 10 bases and J by 6 bases, 8 bases remained unmatched. This CDR3 is CACMDRDDGYTF. The CDR3 DNA reads as TGCGCCTGCATGGACAGGGATGATGGCTACACCTTC.

This chain joins TRBV19 and TRBJ1-6; D might be TRBD1 (6 bases). V shed 7 bases and J shed 7 bases, with 11 bases lying between them. Germline V gives CDR1 LNHDA, CDR2 SQIVND (reference sequence). The CDR3 length is 13 residues. The CDR3 DNA is TGTGCCAGTAAACGACAGGCGAATTCACCCCTCCACTTT. Protein product: CASKRQANSPLHF. Using reference TRBV19 and TRBJ1-6 for the parts outside the CDR3, the full variable domain is DGGITQSPKYLFRKEGQNVTLSCEQNLNHDAMYWYRQDPGQGLRLIYYSQIVNDFQKGDIAEGYSVSREKKESFPLTVTSAQKNPTAFYLCASKRQANSPLHFGNGTRLTVT.

The chain has TRBV2 and TRBJ1-2; D is unclear. The germline gives CDR1 SNHLY, CDR2 FYNNEI. The CDR3 loop spans 14 amino acids. V was trimmed by 6 bases and J by 4 bases, leaving 15 bases between them. The CDR3 spells CASRPAGASYGYTF. The CDR3 DNA sequence: TGTGCCAGCAGGCCGGCTGGAGCCTCCTATGGCTACACCTTC. Full variable domain (rest looked up from reference TRBV2 and TRBJ1-2): EPEVTQTPSHQVTQMGQEVILRCVPISNHLYFYWYRQILGQKVEFLVSFYNNEISEKSEIFDDQFSVERPDGSNFTLKIRSTKLEDSAMYFCASRPAGASYGYTFGSGTRLTVV.

The chain joins TRBV7-2 to TRBJ1-5; D unclear. The ends were cut back, 1 base at V and 9 bases at J, with 13 bases in the middle. The germline gives CDR1 SGHTA, CDR2 FQGNSA. The CDR3 sequence is 14 residues long. The CDR3 bases are TGTGCCAGCAGCTTAGATCGAGGCCGGGGGCCCCAGCATTTT. It encodes CASSLDRGRGPQHF.